The present TCR beta chain was sequenced within a study of identical twins (dated by TCRdb to 2016 to 2018). Describing the broader study: TCR alpha and beta repertoires from monozygotic twins, unrelated adults of various ages and cord blood were deep-sequenced to test whether fetal clonotypes persist. To rule out contamination, replicate twin experiments were performed at different times with different library preparation protocols.

General conclusions and limits of the study: Fewer insertions were carried by abundant cord blood beta clonotypes; a weaker similar trend was observed in young adult naive repertoires, while no such trend was observed in memory repertoires. Invariant T cells such as MAIT and iNKT could partly confound zero-insertion analyses, though diverse VJ usage argued against this for most clonotypes. In beta out-of-frame sequences, excess twin sharing was weaker, because having fewer shared sequences lowered the signal-to-noise ratio. Recombination models systematically underestimated out-of-frame TCR alpha sharing in monozygotic twins but agreed with sharing between unrelated individuals. Compared with coincidental sharing between unrelated individuals, out-of-frame TCR alpha sequences shared between twins showed an excess of sequences with low generation probability. Because the same donors could not be followed over many years, conclusions were based on cross-sectional statistical analysis.

Every donor in the study was a healthy Caucasian. Miltenyi CD45RO+ enrichment and human naive T-cell isolation kits were used to isolate memory (CD45RO+) and naive T cells from PBMC. This clonotype was observed a few times. Its recognized antigen is unknown. Per-base qualities were not stored, and no clone one base away is much larger. V drops 2 bases and J drops 4 bases, leaving 9 bases in between. From its cysteine to its phenylalanine, the CDR3 spans 14 amino acids. Kept here is only the CDR3 DNA, which spans 42 bases and is read in frame from base 1. From the germline V gene, CDR1 is MNHEY and CDR2 is SVGAGI. Library preparation used 5' RACE. Sequencing instrument: Illumina HiSeq 2000. Template switching introduced a universal primer binding site; the final cDNA contained a unique molecular identifier, enabling accurate counting of TCR cDNA molecules. Specific primers in the conserved constant-segment region were used to synthesize first-strand cDNA for TCR alpha and beta chains. Each cDNA library was double barcoded, with a SMART-Mk sample barcode plus Illumina barcodes, to control for contamination. TruSeq adapter sequences, together with Illumina sample barcodes, were added in two successive PCR steps. TCR alpha and beta cDNA libraries were sequenced on the Illumina HiSeq platform with custom primers. As for the original processing: MiGEC processed the raw reads to extract unique molecular identifiers, while MiXCR was used to determine the CDR3 positions. Recombination models were inferred per individual with the repgenHMM and IGoR tools using an EM algorithm. The analysis of shared clonotypes was done with the tcR package in R, with sharing normalized by the product of cloneset sizes. To study raw recombination without the effects of thymic and clonal selection, out-of-frame nonproductive sequences were analyzed. Using fastp trimming at Q25 and MiXCR clonotype assembly, TCRdb reanalyzed the public sequencing data and kept in-frame beta chains. Each entry merges the rows of one CDR3 protein and shows their most common DNA and genes. The V and J calls follow TCRdb's processing rather than the paper's. The sample table contains about 210,000 distinct CDR3 sequences; only one count was recorded for approximately 9% of them. Of the sample, 5% to 6.5% is held by the ten largest clones.

The sequenced material came from memory (CD45RO+) T cells sorted from blood. The sample's cell subset or site, from its label and the paper: CD45RO+ enriched T cells. The sequence joins TRBV6-5 to TRBJ1-3; too little of a D gene remains to name it. This receptor was obtained from a woman under 30 in good health. The nucleotide sequence is TGTGCCAGCAGTTACAGGAGGGAGGGAAACACCATATATTTT. Protein translation: CASSYRREGNTIYF.